This T cell receptor (beta chain) was captured by sequencing in a study of blood T cells in healthy people across ages. The ends lost 0 bases at V and 2 bases at J; junction bases unmatched: 5. Looked up from germline, CDR1 is SGDLS and CDR2 is YYNGEE. The CDR3 is made up of 16 amino acids. Next came a second PCR, run for about 7 to 12 cycles, which used a sample-barcoded 5' primer along with a J-beta primer mix. TCRdb re-called the 5' RACE reads through MiXCR, storing one row per CDR3 protein. The repertoire holds 1.5 million to 2 million distinct CDR3 sequences, with about 50% as singletons. Each donor supplied about 9.6 milliliters of peripheral blood.

This rearrangement joins TRBV9 to TRBJ2-1; 7 bases fit TRBD1. Sequenced material: blood. The TCR comes from a woman between 40 and 50 years old in good health. DNA of the CDR3: TGTGCCAGCAGCGTAGGTTCACAGGGGACCTACAATGAGCAGTTCTTC. Amino acid sequence: CASSVGSQGTYNEQFF.